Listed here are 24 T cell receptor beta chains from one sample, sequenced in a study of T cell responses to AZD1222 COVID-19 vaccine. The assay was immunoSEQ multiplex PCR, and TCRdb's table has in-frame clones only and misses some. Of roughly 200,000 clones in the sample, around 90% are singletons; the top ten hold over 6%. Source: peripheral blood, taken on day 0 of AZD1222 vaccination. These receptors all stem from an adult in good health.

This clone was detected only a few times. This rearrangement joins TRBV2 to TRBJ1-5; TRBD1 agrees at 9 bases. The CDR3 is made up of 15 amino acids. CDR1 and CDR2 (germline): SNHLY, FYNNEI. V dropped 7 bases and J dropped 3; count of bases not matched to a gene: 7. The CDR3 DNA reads TGTGCCAGCACTTCCGACAGGGGGAACAATCAGCCCCAGCATTTT. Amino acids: CASTSDRGNNQPQHF.

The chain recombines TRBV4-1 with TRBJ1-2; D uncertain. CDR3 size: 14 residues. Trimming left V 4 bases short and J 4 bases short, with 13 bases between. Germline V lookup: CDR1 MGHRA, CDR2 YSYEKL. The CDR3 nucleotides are TGCGCCAGCAGCCCCTACGCGGGTGGCTATGGCTACACCTTC. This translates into CASSPYAGGYGYTF.

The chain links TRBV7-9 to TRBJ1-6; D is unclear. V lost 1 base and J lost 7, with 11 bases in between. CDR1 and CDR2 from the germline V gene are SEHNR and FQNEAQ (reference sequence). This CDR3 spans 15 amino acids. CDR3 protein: CASSLDKVGNSPLHF. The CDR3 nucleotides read TGTGCCAGCAGCTTAGATAAGGTCGGGAATTCACCCCTCCACTTT.

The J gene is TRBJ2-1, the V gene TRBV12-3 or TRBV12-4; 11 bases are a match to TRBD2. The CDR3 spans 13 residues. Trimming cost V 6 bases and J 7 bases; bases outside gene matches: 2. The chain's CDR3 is CASRLAGENEQFF. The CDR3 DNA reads TGTGCCAGCAGACTAGCGGGGGAAAATGAGCAGTTCTTC.

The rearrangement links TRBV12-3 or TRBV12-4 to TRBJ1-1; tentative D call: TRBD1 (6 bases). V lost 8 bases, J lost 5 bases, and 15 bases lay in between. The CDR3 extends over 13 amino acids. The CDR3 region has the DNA TGTGCCAGCCTCGGGGGCGTGGGGACTGAAGCTTTCTTT. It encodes CASLGGVGTEAFF.

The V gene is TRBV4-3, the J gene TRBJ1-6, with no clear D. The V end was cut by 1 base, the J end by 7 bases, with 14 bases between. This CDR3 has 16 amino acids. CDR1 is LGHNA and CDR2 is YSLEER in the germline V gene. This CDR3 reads CASSQVVGPGNSPLHF. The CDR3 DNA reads TGCGCCAGCAGCCAAGTGGTAGGACCAGGAAATTCACCCCTCCACTTT.

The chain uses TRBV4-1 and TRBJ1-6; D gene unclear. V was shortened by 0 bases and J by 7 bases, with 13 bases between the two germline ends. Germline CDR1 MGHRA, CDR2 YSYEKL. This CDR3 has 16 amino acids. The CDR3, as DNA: TGCGCCAGCAGCCAAGATTGGGCAGAATCGAATTCACCCCTCCACTTT. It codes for CASSQDWAESNSPLHF.

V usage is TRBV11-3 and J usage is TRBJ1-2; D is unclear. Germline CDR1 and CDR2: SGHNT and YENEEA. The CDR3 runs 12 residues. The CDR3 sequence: CSTGEANYGYTF. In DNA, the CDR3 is TGTTCCACCGGGGAAGCTAACTATGGCTACACCTTC.

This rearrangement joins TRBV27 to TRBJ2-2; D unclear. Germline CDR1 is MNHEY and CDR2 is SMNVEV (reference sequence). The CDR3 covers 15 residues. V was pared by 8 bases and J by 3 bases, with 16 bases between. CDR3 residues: CASGSGGPYTGELFF. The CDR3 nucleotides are TGTGCCAGCGGCTCTGGCGGCCCATACACCGGGGAGCTGTTTTTT.

The CDR3 DNA reads as TGTGCCTGGAGTCTAGACAGAGCTAACTATGGCTACACCTTC. Translating it yields CAWSLDRANYGYTF. This chain links TRBV30 with TRBJ1-2; tentative D call: TRBD1 (5 bases). The germline CDR1 and CDR2 sequences are GTSNPN and SVGIG (reference sequence). The CDR3 is 14 residues long. Trimming shortened V by 2 bases and J by 0 bases, and 10 bases separated the two germline ends.

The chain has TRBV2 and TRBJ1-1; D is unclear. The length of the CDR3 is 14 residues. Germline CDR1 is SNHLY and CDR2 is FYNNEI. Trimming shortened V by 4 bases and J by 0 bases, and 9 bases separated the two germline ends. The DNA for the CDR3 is TGTGCCAGCAGTGGGACCAAAATGAACACTGAAGCTTTCTTT. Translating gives CASSGTKMNTEAFF.

The CDR3, as DNA: TGTGCCAGCTCACCGCTGCCAGACAGCCAAGAGACCCAGTACTTC. Residues: CASSPLPDSQETQYF. The chain couples TRBV18 to TRBJ2-5, with a weak D call TRBD1 (5 bases). The germline gives CDR1 KGHSH, CDR2 LQKENI. This CDR3 region has 15 residues. The V gene lost 3 bases and the J gene lost 1 base, with 12 bases spanning the gap.

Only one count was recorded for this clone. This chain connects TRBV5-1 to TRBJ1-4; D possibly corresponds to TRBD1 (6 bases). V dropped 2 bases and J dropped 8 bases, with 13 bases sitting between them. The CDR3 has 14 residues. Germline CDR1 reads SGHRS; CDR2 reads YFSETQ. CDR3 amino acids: CASSLGQRGEKLFF. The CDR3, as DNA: TGCGCCAGCAGCTTAGGACAGAGGGGCGAAAAACTGTTTTTT.

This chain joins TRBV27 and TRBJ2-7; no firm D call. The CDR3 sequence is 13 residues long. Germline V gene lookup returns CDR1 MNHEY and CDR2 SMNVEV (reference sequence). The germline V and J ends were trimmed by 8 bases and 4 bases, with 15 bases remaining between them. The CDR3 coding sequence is TGTGCCAGCTGGGCAGGCCTTTCGTACGAGCAGTACTTC. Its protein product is CASWAGLSYEQYF.

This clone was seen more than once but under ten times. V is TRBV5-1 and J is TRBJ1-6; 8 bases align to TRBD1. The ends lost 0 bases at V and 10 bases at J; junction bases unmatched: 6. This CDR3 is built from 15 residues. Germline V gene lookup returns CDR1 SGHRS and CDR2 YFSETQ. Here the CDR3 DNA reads TGCGCCAGCAGCTTGGCGGCGACAGGGGCGTCACCCCTCCACTTT. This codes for CASSLAATGASPLHF.

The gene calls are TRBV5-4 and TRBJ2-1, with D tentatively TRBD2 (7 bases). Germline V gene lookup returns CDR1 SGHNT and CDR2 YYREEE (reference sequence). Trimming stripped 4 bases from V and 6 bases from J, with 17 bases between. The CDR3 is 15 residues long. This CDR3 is CASSILTRGGNEQFF. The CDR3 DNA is TGTGCCAGCAGCATTTTAACTAGGGGGGGCAATGAGCAGTTCTTC.

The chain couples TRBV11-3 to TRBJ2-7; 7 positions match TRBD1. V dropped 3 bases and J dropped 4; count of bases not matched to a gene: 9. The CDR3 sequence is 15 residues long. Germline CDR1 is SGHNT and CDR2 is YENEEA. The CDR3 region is CASSFRDSEEYEQYF. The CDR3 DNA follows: TGTGCCAGCAGCTTCCGGGACAGCGAAGAATACGAGCAGTACTTC.

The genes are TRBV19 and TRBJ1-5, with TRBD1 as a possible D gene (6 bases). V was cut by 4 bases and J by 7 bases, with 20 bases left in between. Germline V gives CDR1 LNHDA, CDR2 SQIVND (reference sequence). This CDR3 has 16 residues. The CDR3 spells CASSTPMGGARQPQHF. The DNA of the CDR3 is TGTGCCAGTAGTACCCCCATGGGGGGGGCCAGACAGCCCCAGCATTTT.

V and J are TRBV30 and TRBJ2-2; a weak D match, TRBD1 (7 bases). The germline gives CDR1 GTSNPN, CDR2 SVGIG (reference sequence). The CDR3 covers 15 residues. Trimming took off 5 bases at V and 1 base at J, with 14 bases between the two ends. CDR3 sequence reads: CAWGGRQGNTGELFF. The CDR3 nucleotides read TGTGCCTGGGGGGGGAGACAGGGGAACACCGGGGAGCTGTTTTTT.

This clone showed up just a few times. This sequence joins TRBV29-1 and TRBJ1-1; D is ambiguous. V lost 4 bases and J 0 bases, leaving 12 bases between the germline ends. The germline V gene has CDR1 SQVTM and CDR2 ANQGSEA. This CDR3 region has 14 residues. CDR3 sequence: CSVVGLSMNTEAFF. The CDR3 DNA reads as TGCAGCGTTGTAGGTCTATCGATGAACACTGAAGCTTTCTTT.

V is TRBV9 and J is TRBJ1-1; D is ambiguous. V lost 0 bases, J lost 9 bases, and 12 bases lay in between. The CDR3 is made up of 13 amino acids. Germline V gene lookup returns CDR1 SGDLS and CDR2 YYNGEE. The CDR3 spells CASSVDPDNKAFF. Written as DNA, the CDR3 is TGTGCCAGCAGCGTAGATCCCGACAACAAAGCTTTCTTT.

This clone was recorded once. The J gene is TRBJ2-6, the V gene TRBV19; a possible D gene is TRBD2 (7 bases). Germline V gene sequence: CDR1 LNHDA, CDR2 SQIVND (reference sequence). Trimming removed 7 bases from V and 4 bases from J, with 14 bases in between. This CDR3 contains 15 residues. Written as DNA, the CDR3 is TGTGCCAGTACGGGGGGCGGGACAGGGGCCAACGTCCTGACTTTC. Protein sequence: CASTGGGTGANVLTF.

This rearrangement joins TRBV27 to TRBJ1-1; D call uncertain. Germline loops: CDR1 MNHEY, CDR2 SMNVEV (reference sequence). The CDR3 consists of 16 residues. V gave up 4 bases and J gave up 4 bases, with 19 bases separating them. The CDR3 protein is CASSWGGGPSGTEAFF. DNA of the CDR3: TGTGCCAGCAGTTGGGGAGGCGGGCCGTCCGGCACTGAAGCTTTCTTT.

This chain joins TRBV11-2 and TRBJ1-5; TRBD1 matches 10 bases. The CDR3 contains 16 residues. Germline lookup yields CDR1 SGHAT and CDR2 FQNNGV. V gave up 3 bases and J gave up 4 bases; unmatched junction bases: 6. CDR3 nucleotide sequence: TGTGCCAGCAGCTTGAGACCGGGACAGGGGAATCAGCCCCAGCATTTT. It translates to CASSLRPGQGNQPQHF.